The entry that follows covers one T cell receptor beta chain sequence. The V end was cut by 4 bases, the J end by 3 bases, with 9 bases between. Germline V lookup: CDR1 LGHDT, CDR2 YNNKEL (reference sequence). The CDR3 covers 14 residues. The sample belongs to a study of blood T cell repertoires in COVID-19. The repertoire was sequenced with immunoSEQ multiplex PCR; TCRdb's copy has only in-frame clones and lacks some. The repertoire holds about 81,000 clones, with nearly 90% as singletons. The TCR originated in a man aged 65-85 years with acute or convalescent COVID-19. The sequencing sample was made of peripheral blood. The chain recombines TRBV3-1 (or the pseudogene TRBV3-2) with TRBJ2-2, with D uncertain. Here the CDR3 reads CASSPNIDTGELFF. The CDR3 DNA follows: TGTGCCAGCAGCCCCAACATTGACACCGGGGAGCTGTTTTTT.